A selection of T cell receptor beta chains follows, all from one sample in a study of OX40 agonist ivuxolimab in advanced cancers. The method was immunoSEQ multiplex PCR; TCRdb's version includes in-frame clones alone and lacks a portion of them. The repertoire holds 95,000 or so clones, just over 90% seen once, with around 0.54% in the top ten. Sequencing was performed on CD4+ or CD8+ T cells sorted from blood, taken in a trial of the OX40 agonist ivuxolimab. All receptors derive from an adult with an advanced solid tumor such as melanoma, head and neck, liver or kidney cancer. The CDR3 runs from the conserved cysteine through the conserved F or W. D genes are given only for firm matches. For some rows the clone size is stated as once, few or many, or as a class when expanded; others skip it.

clone size	J gene	V gene	D gene	CDR3 DNA	CDR3 protein
NA	TRBJ2-1	TRBV2	NA	TGTGCCAGCAGACAGGGAGGAGATGAGCAGTTCTTC	CASRQGGDEQFF
NA	TRBJ2-3	TRBV6-4	NA	TGTGCCAGCAGTAAGGTTAGCGGTGACACAGATACGCAGTATTTT	CASSKVSGDTDTQYF
NA	TRBJ1-2	TRBV5-1	NA	TGCGCCAGCAGCTTGGGGAGGGGTTCTAACTATGGCTACACCTTC	CASSLGRGSNYGYTF
NA	TRBJ2-7	TRBV5-4	TRBD2	TGTGCCAGCAGCTTGGAGGGCGGGGGGGCCCACGAGCAGTACTTC	CASSLEGGGAHEQYF
NA	TRBJ2-3	TRBV9	NA	TGTGCCAGCAGCGTAGGAATTGGGACTGCCACATCACAAGATACGCAGTATTTT	CASSVGIGTATSQDTQYF
NA	TRBJ1-5	TRBV9	NA	TGTGCCAGCAGCGTAGCGCGACACGTCAATCAGCCCCAGCATTTT	CASSVARHVNQPQHF
NA	TRBJ2-3	TRBV5-4	NA	TGTGCCAGCAGCTTGGGCGGCGGGGTAAACACAGATACGCAGTATTTT	CASSLGGGVNTDTQYF
NA	TRBJ2-1	TRBV5-5	NA	TGTGCCAGCAGCTCGATTATTAATGAGCAGTTCTTC	CASSSIINEQFF
NA	TRBJ1-1	TRBV14	NA	TGTGCCAGCAGCCAAGATCGTGGACTAAACACTGAAGCTTTCTTT	CASSQDRGLNTEAFF
NA	TRBJ2-5	TRBV1	NA	TGCACCAGCAGCCAAGGATGGGGCCCGGGAGAAGGACAGACCCAGTACTTC	CTSSQGWGPGEGQTQYF
NA	TRBJ1-6	TRBV29-1	NA	TGCAGCGCTCCTACGGGGGATTGTAGTTCACCCCTCCACTTT	CSAPTGDCSSPLHF
NA	TRBJ2-1	TRBV9	TRBD2	TGTGCCAGCAGCGCCGGACTAGCGGGGGGGCTCAAGGGCTCCTACAATGAGCAGTTCTTC	CASSAGLAGGLKGSYNEQFF
NA	TRBJ1-5	TRBV19	NA	TGTGCCAGTAGGCAGAGGGGAGGGGGCAATCAGCCCCAGCATTTT	CASRQRGGGNQPQHF
NA	TRBJ2-5	TRBV5-1	NA	TGCGCCAGCAGTCCCCTCGGTCGGGAGACACAGTACTTC	CASSPLGRETQYF
NA	TRBJ1-2	TRBV5-6	NA	TGTGCCAGCAGCCCCGAGGCCCCCATCTATGGCTACACCTTC	CASSPEAPIYGYTF
NA	TRBJ1-2	TRBV27	NA	TGTGCCAGCACCCCGACAGGTAGAGGGCGGAACTATGGCTACACCTTC	CASTPTGRGRNYGYTF
NA	TRBJ2-1	TRBV5-6	NA	TGTGCCAGCAGCCACCGACAGACTGAGCAGTTCTTC	CASSHRQTEQFF
NA	TRBJ2-2	TRBV18	NA	TGTGCCAGCTCACCACCAGGGGTGTCCACCGGGGAGCTGTTTTTT	CASSPPGVSTGELFF
NA	TRBJ2-3	TRBV6-5	NA	TGTGCCAGGGGAGACGGGTTAAGCACAGATACGCAGTATTTT	CARGDGLSTDTQYF
NA	TRBJ2-1	TRBV20-1	NA	TGCAGTGCTAGTTACCCAACCTTGCAGTTCTTC	CSASYPTLQFF
NA	TRBJ2-7	TRBV5-1	TRBD2	TGCGCCAGCAGCTTGGAACCTAGCGGGTCCTACGAGCAGTACTTC	CASSLEPSGSYEQYF
once	TRBJ2-2	TRBV9	TRBD2	TGTGCCAGCAGCGTTACTAGCGGGAGGGCCTCGGGAGACACCGGGGAGCTGTTTTTT	CASSVTSGRASGDTGELFF
NA	TRBJ2-7	TRBV11-1	TRBD1	TGTGCCAGCAGTCACGACAGGGCGTACGAGCAGTACTTC	CASSHDRAYEQYF